This T cell receptor beta chain was retrieved from a study of human T cells and chemical hapten exposure (dated by TCRdb to 2020 to 2023). With respect to the entire study: For sensitization, 2% DPC in acetone was applied to a roughly 2 cm by roughly 2 cm area of upper inner arm skin. This study followed changes in the peripheral blood TCR repertoire in vivo during primary and secondary sensitization of alopecia patients to the hapten diphenylcyclopropenone (DPC). Libraries were combined into a pool for sequencing, and differences in TCR yield between samples came mainly from small differences in library volumes within the pool. Alopecia areata with under or over 50% scalp involvement, alopecia totalis and alopecia universalis were represented in the patient cohort, which was mostly female. Patch testing was done on the upper back using Finn chambers containing 0.01% DPC, and results were scored after 6 days according to International Contact Dermatitis Research Group standards. Throughout the study period of 20 to 30 weeks, patients also received therapeutic DPC doses to the scalp every week. For TCR sequencing, blood came from twenty-nine alopecia patients at anywhere from one to four time points (pre-sensitization, 2, 6 and 24 weeks). Blood samples were taken from patients before sensitization (week 0) and then at 2, 6 and about 24 weeks after DPC sensitization. The study at large found these results: Repeated subsampling changed both the strength of the expansion versus patch-test correlation and the threshold at which the correlation became significant. The number of TCRs above 1 in 1000 frequency did not change with DPC sensitization; there was no evidence of global repertoire structure alterations. Patch test score was positively correlated with the number of PT1 expanded TCRs, with significance at thresholds 8, 16 and 32 but not at 4. Compared with pre-sensitization or healthy control sets, expanded TCRs formed significantly more large CDR3 similarity clusters, which is consistent with antigen-driven responses. All patients had alopecia, a presumed autoimmune disease, so their immune response might differ from that of healthy individuals.

The library came from RACE. The sequencing machine was a NextSeq 500. During library preparation, unique molecular identifiers were attached to individual cDNA molecules so that TCRs could be counted quantitatively and reproducibly. Each blood RNA sample was used to sequence both TCR alpha and TCR beta chains. Per the source publication's procedure: Samples had a median of roughly 100,000 TCRs, with a range from roughly 23,224 to 700,000. The Decombinator software suite was used to annotate V, J and CDR3 in the TCR reads. Every sample was subsampled to the same number of TCRs (28,000) for the PS versus PT1 abundance plots. Expanded TCRs were defined as absent before sensitization and observed at least eight times at the 2-week time point. The public reads were run again by TCRdb, first through fastp at Q25 and then through MiXCR, and only productive beta chains were kept. Records with the same CDR3 protein are collapsed into one entry carrying the most frequent genes and DNA. TCRdb assigned the V and J calls; the authors' analysis was not used. A total of a few hundred thousand distinct CDR3 sequences appear in this sample, about 6% of them only once. Clones ranked in the top ten supply under 7% of the sample.

This specimen's time point label, interpreted: patch test 2, 6 weeks after DPC sensitization. This sample's treatment or condition label indicates: therapeutic diphenylcyclopropenone sensitization with weekly scalp DPC. At every patch-test visit, the blood draw took place before the patch test was put on. Patients were considered eligible if aged 18 to 70, diagnosed with alopecia and deemed suitable for DPC therapy, and patients were excluded if pregnant. Total RNA was extracted from unfractionated whole blood collected in Tempus Blood RNA tubes. V is pared back by 5 bases and J by 5 bases, with 14 bases lying between the germline termini. The germline V gene encodes CDR1 SGHTA and CDR2 FQGNSA. Its CDR3 holds 14 amino acids, cysteine through phenylalanine. Only CDR3 DNA is held: 42 bases, read in frame from base 1. Notes on this clonotype: Its antigen remains unidentified. Base-call qualities are not available, and no considerably larger clone is one nucleotide away.

This clonotype originated in a woman aged 18-29 years with alopecia areata. Some clones in this sample may be carry-over from other donors' samples. This sequence uses TRBV7-2 and TRBJ2-3; no D segment can be confidently identified. The sequencing used whole blood, collected in connection with sensitization to the hapten diphenylcyclopropenone (DPC). CDR3 sequence: CASSPANRGDTQYF. The base sequence is TGTGCCAGCAGCCCAGCAAACCGTGGAGATACGCAGTATTTT.